These 12 T cell receptor beta chains were sequenced from one sample in a study of T cells after somatic rescue of genetic block. Measured with immunoSEQ multiplex PCR; TCRdb has only the in-frame clones, and not every one. The sample lists under 150,000 clones; around nine tenths were seen once. Sequencing was carried out using peripheral blood mononuclear cells (PBMCs). The receptor source for this set is a woman under 30.

The V call is TRBV5-4, the J call TRBJ1-1, with D maybe TRBD1 (5 bases). V was clipped by 0 bases and J by 4 bases, with 10 bases between them. The CDR3 sequence is 14 residues long. Germline CDR1 and CDR2: SGHNT and YYREEE (reference sequence). CDR3 DNA sequence: TGTGCCAGCAGCTTGGGCAGGGAGGGCACTGAAGCTTTCTTT. Residues: CASSLGREGTEAFF. The entire variable domain, with the rest obtained from reference TRBV5-4 and TRBJ1-1, is as follows: ETGVTQSPTHLIKTRGQQVTLRCSSQSGHNTVSWYQQALGQGPQFIFQYYREEENGRGNFPPRFSGLQFPNYSSELNVNALELDDSALYLCASSLGREGTEAFFGQGTRLTVV.

The chain links TRBV4-1 to TRBJ2-7; D not certain. The CDR3 spans 15 residues. Trimming left V 0 bases short and J 4 bases short, with 13 bases between. Germline values: CDR1 MGHRA, CDR2 YSYEKL. Written as DNA, the CDR3 is TGCGCCAGCAGCCAAGAAGGCCAGGCAATTTACGAGCAGTACTTC. Translating gives CASSQEGQAIYEQYF.

V is TRBV28 and J is TRBJ2-7; the D gene is possibly TRBD1 (6 bases). V was pared by 5 bases and J by 0 bases, with 11 bases between. From germline, CDR1 is MDHEN and CDR2 SYDVKM. This CDR3 region has 14 residues. Here the CDR3 DNA reads TGTGCCAGCAGTATCACAGGGTACTCCTACGAGCAGTACTTC. Translation: CASSITGYSYEQYF.

J is TRBJ1-1 and V is TRBV25-1, with TRBD1 identical over 10 bases. Germline V CDR1 and CDR2: MGHDK, SYGVNS. V shed 7 bases and J 5 bases; nucleotides not matched to a gene: 7. The CDR3 is 14 residues long. In DNA, the CDR3 is TGTGCCAGCATTAGACAGGGGGCGAGGACTGAAGCTTTCTTT. Encoded protein: CASIRQGARTEAFF.

This chain joins TRBV7-2 and TRBJ2-1; maybe TRBD2 (6 bases). The CDR3 has 16 amino acids. Germline-derived CDR1 and CDR2 are SGHTA and FQGNSA. Trimming left V 1 base short and J 0 bases short, with 10 bases between. The CDR3 protein is CASSLVGGNSYNEQFF. CDR3 nucleotides: TGTGCCAGCAGCTTAGTCGGGGGTAACTCCTACAATGAGCAGTTCTTC.

The rearrangement links TRBV5-6 to TRBJ1-1; D call uncertain. The CDR3 runs to 15 residues. Germline lookup yields CDR1 SGHDT and CDR2 YYEEEE. Trimming left V 3 bases short and J 1 base short, with 13 bases between. The CDR3 loop reads CASSSGILGNTEAFF. CDR3 DNA: TGTGCCAGCAGCTCCGGTATACTAGGGAACACTGAAGCTTTCTTT. The full variable domain, in which reference TRBV5-6 and TRBJ1-1 provide the parts outside the CDR3, is DAGVTQSPTHLIKTRGQQVTLRCSPKSGHDTVSWYQQALGQGPQFIFQYYEEEERQRGNFPDRFSGHQFPNYSSELNVNALLLGDSALYLCASSSGILGNTEAFFGQGTRLTVV.

Only one count was recorded for this clone. The chain uses TRBV6-1 and TRBJ1-4; tentatively, D is TRBD1 (5 bases). Germline V CDR1 and CDR2: MNHNS, SASEGT. The CDR3 extends over 15 amino acids. The germline V and J ends were trimmed by 6 bases and 3 bases, with 14 bases remaining between them. The CDR3 protein is CASRRYGAPNEKLFF. As DNA, the CDR3 is TGTGCCAGCAGAAGATATGGGGCCCCTAATGAAAAACTGTTTTTT.

The count of this clone is one. The CDR3 spells CASSFLTRGEQYF. DNA for the CDR3: TGTGCCAGCAGCTTCCTTACGAGAGGCGAGCAGTACTTC. The gene calls are TRBV7-9 and TRBJ2-7; D call uncertain. CDR3 length equals 13 residues. In germline, CDR1 is SEHNR, CDR2 FQNEAQ (reference sequence). V was pared by 3 bases and J by 6 bases, with 12 bases between.

The count of this clone is one. This sequence joins TRBV29-1 and TRBJ2-6; a possible D gene is TRBD1 (5 bases). Germline CDR1 reads SQVTM; CDR2 reads ANQGSEA. This CDR3 comprises 16 residues. With 1 base removed from V and 2 bases from J, the gap between germline ends came to 12 bases. This CDR3 is CSVEARVGAGANVLTF. DNA for the CDR3: TGCAGCGTTGAAGCGCGTGTAGGGGCTGGGGCCAACGTCCTGACTTTC.

The chain employs TRBV27 and TRBJ2-7; the match to TRBD2 covers 10 bases. J was trimmed by 3 bases and V by 5 bases; bases with no gene match: 1. The germline gives CDR1 MNHEY, CDR2 SMNVEV (reference sequence). The CDR3 totals 13 residues. The DNA of the CDR3 is TGTGCCAGCAGTCAGCGGGGGGGCTACGAGCAGTACTTC. Translated: CASSQRGGYEQYF.

The chain is built from TRBV6-6 and TRBJ2-7; D is uncertain. This CDR3 is 11 amino acids long. Trimming removed 0 bases at V and 6 bases at J, with 3 bases between. CDR1 is MNHNY, CDR2 SVGAGI, per germline (reference sequence). The CDR3 protein is CASSYSAEQYF. CDR3 in DNA: TGTGCCAGCAGTTACTCGGCCGAGCAGTACTTC.

The chain couples TRBV6-5 to TRBJ2-5, with 9 nucleotides matching TRBD2. From germline, CDR1 is MNHEY and CDR2 SVGAGI. CDR3 size: 14 residues. V lost 6 bases and J lost 5; bases outside the gene matches: 7. CDR3 region: CASRTGLAAETQYF. The DNA for the CDR3 is TGTGCCAGCAGGACGGGACTAGCTGCCGAGACCCAGTACTTC.